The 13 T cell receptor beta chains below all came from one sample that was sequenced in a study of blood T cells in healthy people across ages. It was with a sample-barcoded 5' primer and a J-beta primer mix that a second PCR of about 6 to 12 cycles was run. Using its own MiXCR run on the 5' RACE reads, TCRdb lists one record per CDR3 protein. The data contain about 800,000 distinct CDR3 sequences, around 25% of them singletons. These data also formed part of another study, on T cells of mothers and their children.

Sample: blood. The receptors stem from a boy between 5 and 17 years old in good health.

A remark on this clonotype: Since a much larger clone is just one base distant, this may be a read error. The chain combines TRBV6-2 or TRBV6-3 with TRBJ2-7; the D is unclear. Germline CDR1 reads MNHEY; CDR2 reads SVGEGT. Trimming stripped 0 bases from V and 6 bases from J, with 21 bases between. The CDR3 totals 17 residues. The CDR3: CASSYSTPALTLVEQYF. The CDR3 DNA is TGTGCCAGCAGTTACTCGACTCCAGCCTTAACACTCGTCGAGCAGTACTTC.

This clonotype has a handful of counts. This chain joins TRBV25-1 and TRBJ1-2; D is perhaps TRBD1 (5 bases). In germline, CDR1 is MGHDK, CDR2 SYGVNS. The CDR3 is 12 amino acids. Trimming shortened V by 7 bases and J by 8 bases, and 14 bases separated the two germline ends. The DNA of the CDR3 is TGTGCCAGCAATACCGGGACGTACGGCTACACCTTC. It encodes CASNTGTYGYTF.

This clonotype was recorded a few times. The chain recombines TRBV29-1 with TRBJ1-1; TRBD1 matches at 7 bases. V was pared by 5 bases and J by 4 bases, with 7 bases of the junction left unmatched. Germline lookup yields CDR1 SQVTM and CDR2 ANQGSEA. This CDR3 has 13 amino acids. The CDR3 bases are TGCAGCGTTTATACAGGGGATGGCACTGAAGCTTTCTTT. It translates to CSVYTGDGTEAFF.

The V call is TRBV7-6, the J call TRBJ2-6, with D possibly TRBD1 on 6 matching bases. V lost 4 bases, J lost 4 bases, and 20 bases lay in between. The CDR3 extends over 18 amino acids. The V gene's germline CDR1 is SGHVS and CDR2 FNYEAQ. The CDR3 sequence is CASSSAVAGATGANVLTF. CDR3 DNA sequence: TGTGCCAGCAGCTCCGCCGTGGCAGGGGCTACCGGGGCCAACGTCCTGACTTTC.

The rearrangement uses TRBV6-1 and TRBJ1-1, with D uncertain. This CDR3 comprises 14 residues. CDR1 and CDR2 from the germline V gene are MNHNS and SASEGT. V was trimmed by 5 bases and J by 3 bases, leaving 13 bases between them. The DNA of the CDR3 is TGTGCCAGCAGTCTCCGGGGAGAAGACACTGAAGCTTTCTTT. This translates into CASSLRGEDTEAFF.

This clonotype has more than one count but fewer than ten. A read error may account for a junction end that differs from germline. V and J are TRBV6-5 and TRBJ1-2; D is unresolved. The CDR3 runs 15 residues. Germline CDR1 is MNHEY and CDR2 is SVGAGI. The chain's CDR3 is CAGRIGRLGSYGYTF. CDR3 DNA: TGTGCCGGCAGGATCGGCAGGTTGGGGAGCTATGGCTACACCTTC.

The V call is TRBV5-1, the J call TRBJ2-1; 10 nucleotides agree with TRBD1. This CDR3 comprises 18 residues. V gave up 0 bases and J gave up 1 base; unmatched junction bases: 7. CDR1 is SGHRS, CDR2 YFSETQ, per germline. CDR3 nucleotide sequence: TGCGCCAGCAGCTTGGGATTAAGACAGGGGGCGTCCTACAATGAGCAGTTCTTC. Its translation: CASSLGLRQGASYNEQFF.

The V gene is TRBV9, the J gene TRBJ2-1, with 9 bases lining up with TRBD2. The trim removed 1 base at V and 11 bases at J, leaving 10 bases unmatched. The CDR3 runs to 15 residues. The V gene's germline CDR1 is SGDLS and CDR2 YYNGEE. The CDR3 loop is CASSVLASGVNQQFF. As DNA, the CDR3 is TGTGCCAGCAGCGTACTCGCTAGCGGGGTTAATCAGCAGTTCTTC. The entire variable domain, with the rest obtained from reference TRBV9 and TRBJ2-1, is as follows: DSGVTQTPKHLITATGQRVTLRCSPRSGDLSVYWYQQSLDQGLQFLIQYYNGEERAKGNILERFSAQQFPDLHSELNLSSLELGDSALYFCASSVLASGVNQQFFGPGTRLTVL.

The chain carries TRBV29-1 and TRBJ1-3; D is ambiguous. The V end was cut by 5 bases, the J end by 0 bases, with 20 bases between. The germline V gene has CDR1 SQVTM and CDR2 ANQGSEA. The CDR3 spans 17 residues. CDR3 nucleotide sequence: TGCAGCGTTCAGCCCCAGGACGGTCGAGACTCTGGAAACACCATATATTTT. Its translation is CSVQPQDGRDSGNTIYF.

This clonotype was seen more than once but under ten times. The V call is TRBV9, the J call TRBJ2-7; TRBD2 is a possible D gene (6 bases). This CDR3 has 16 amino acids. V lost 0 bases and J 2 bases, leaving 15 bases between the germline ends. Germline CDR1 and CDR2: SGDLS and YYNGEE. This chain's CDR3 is CASSVGGLSPTYEQYF. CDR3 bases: TGTGCCAGCAGCGTAGGGGGACTGTCACCTACCTACGAGCAGTACTTC.

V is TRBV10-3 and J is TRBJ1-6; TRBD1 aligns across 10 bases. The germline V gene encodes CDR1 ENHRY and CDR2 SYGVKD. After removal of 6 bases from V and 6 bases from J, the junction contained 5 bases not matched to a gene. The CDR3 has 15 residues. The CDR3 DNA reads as TGTGCCATCAGGGACGGGACAGGGGTTAATTCACCCCTCCACTTT. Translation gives CAIRDGTGVNSPLHF.

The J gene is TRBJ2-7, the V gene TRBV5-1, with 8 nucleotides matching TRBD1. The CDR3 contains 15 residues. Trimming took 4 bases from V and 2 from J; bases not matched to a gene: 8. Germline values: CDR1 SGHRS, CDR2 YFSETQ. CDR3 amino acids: CASSPSRQGTYEQYF. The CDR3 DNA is TGCGCCAGCAGCCCCTCAAGACAGGGGACCTACGAGCAGTACTTC.

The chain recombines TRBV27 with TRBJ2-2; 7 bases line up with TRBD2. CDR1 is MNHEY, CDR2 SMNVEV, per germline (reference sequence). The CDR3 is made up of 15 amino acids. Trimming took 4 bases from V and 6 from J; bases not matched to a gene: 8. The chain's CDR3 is CASSSRLAGAGELFF. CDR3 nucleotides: TGTGCCAGCAGTTCCCGGCTCGCGGGGGCCGGGGAGCTGTTTTTT.